The sequence of this T cell receptor beta chain was determined in a study of read filtering for tumor transcriptome and immune sequencing. This library used roughly 400 ng RNA and molecular barcoded adaptors spanning alpha/delta and beta/gamma chains. TCRdb re-called the reads through MiXCR, storing one row per CDR3 protein. The sample contains 50,000 or so distinct CDR3 sequences, about an eighth of which appear only once. There are 13 residues in the CDR3. Between the trimmed V and J ends, which lost 5 bases and 7 bases, there was a span of 14 bases. The germline V gene has CDR1 DFQATT and CDR2 SNEGSKA (reference sequence). This clonotype was seen many times. Its antigen remains unknown. Study-wide findings and caveats: Dropping single-read clonotypes raised IR-seq and RNA-seq shared-clonotype correlation.

The source material was a population of CD138-negative cells sorted from bone marrow. This sequence joins TRBV20-1 and TRBJ1-4; D ambiguous. The sequence was collected from a donor at least 40 years old with multiple myeloma. CDR3 sequence (DNA): TGCAGTGCTTATTTCTGGAGCGGTGAAAAACTGTTTTTT. Encoded protein: CSAYFWSGEKLFF.